The rows below give T cell receptor beta chains drawn from one sample of a study of neurological immune-mediated disorders. MiXCR, applied by TCRdb to the 5' RACE reads, yields one record per CDR3 protein. The table lists approximately 59,000 distinct CDR3 sequences, about 5.2% of them singletons, with about 5.3% in the top ten. Sequencing was performed on PBMCs. Source of these receptors: a human donor with multiple sclerosis. The donor label of this sample is uncertain. Both conserved end residues are part of each CDR3. A D gene is named only where the DNA matches it firmly. Each size is once, few or many counts, or a class when the clone is expanded.

J gene,clone size,V gene,D gene,CDR3 DNA,CDR3 protein
TRBJ2-6,many,TRBV25-1,-,TGTGCCAGCAGATCGACTGGGGCCAACGTCCTGACTTTC,CASRSTGANVLTF
TRBJ2-3,many,TRBV5-1,TRBD2,TGCGCCAGCAGCTTGGTTAGAGCGGGGGGAATCACAGATACGCAGTATTTT,CASSLVRAGGITDTQYF
TRBJ1-2,many,TRBV20-1,-,TGCAGTGCTAGGATAGGGGATGGCTACACCTTC,CSARIGDGYTF
TRBJ2-7,many,TRBV9,-,TGTGCCAGCTCTTCGGGCGACCGCTACGAGCAGTACTTC,CASSSGDRYEQYF
TRBJ2-3,many,TRBV20-1,TRBD1,TGCAGTGCAGTACAGACAGGGGGAACAGATACGCAGTATTTT,CSAVQTGGTDTQYF
TRBJ2-7,many,TRBV24-1,-,TGTGCCGCGCTACGCTTGGACAGTACCTACGAGCAGTACTTC,CAALRLDSTYEQYF
TRBJ2-2,many,TRBV3-1,-,TGTGCCAGCAGCCCCGGGACGGATACCGGGGAGCTGTTTTTT,CASSPGTDTGELFF
TRBJ2-2,many,TRBV3-1,TRBD2,TGTGCCAGCAGCCAACTAGCGGGGGGATACTCGAGCACCGGGGAGCTGTTTTTT,CASSQLAGGYSSTGELFF
TRBJ2-7,many,TRBV5-6,TRBD2,TGTGCCAGCAGCTGGGAGGGCGCGAGCTACTACGAGCAGTACTTC,CASSWEGASYYEQYF
TRBJ2-3,many,TRBV24-1,-,TGTGCCACCAGTGACCCGACAGGTGGGGATACGCAGTATTTT,CATSDPTGGDTQYF
TRBJ2-5,many,TRBV4-2,TRBD2,TGTGCCAGCAGCCAAGATACTAGCGGGGGGGCATGGGAGACCCAGTACTTC,CASSQDTSGGAWETQYF
TRBJ2-1,many,TRBV7-3,TRBD1,TGTGCCAGCAGCCCCGGGACAGGGAGCAATGAGCAGTTCTTC,CASSPGTGSNEQFF
TRBJ2-2,few,TRBV20-1,TRBD1,TGCAGTGCTAGAGATCCCACTACAGGGGTCACCGGGGAGCTGTTTTTT,CSARDPTTGVTGELFF
TRBJ1-2,many,TRBV5-1,TRBD1,TGCGCCAGCAGCTTCGCCGGGACAGGGGCTTCTGGCTACACCTTC,CASSFAGTGASGYTF
TRBJ1-2,many,TRBV12-3/TRBV12-4,-,TGTGCCAGCAGTTTTGGGAACAGGGAGAACTATGGCTACACCTTC,CASSFGNRENYGYTF